The source of this T cell receptor beta chain is a study of low-dose radiotherapy and immunotherapy resistance in tumors. Study context: Cohort 1 was given 0.5 Gy per fraction every 2 weeks, for 6.5 Gy total.

Germline V gene lookup returns CDR1 ENHRY and CDR2 SYGVKD. The CDR3 covers 14 residues. Time point: after trial treatment. The sample's treatment: LDRT plus nivolumab, ipilimumab, low-dose cyclophosphamide and aspirin (RACIN trial). First-strand cDNA relied on TRAV- and TRBV-specific primers spanning alpha and beta chains. The authors amplified TCRs for 20 PCR cycles with a constant-region primer and a V-primer adapter. TCRdb passed the reads through MiXCR, listing each CDR3 protein once. The sample has 100,000 or so distinct CDR3 sequences, roughly 20% seen once. As concerns this clonotype: With only one base between it and a far larger clone, this is likely a read error.

The chain joins TRBV10-3 to TRBJ1-2, with D possibly matching TRBD1 (5 bases). The sample in question was PBMCs, obtained after low-dose radiotherapy plus immunotherapy. The receptor was derived from a male donor with prostate cancer. As DNA, the CDR3 is TGTGCCAACAGTGAAGCGGAAGGGGCCTATGGCTACACCTTC. This gives the protein CANSEAEGAYGYTF.